Shown below are 13 T cell receptor beta chains from a single sample sequenced in a study of T cells expressing NK-cell markers. TCRdb re-called the 5' RACE reads, yielding one record per CDR3 amino acid sequence without DNA. The data include approximately 110,000 distinct CDR3 sequences; the top ten clones carry approximately 17%. Sequences were obtained from blood T cells: a sorted CD56 or NKG2C T cell subset, CD4+ or CD8+ T cells, or bulk PBMC T cells (not recorded which). The receptor source for this set is a woman aged 18 to 75 in good health.

The V call is TRBV20-1, the J call TRBJ2-1; TCRdb's D call, TRBD2, is unchecked because there is no DNA. CDR1 and CDR2 (germline): DFQATT, SNEGSKA (reference sequence). The CDR3 has 15 amino acids. The chain's CDR3 is CSARDLAENYNEQFF.

CDR3 amino acids: CASSYTRDLTEAFF. The chain combines TRBV6-5 with TRBJ1-1. From germline, CDR1 is MNHEY and CDR2 SVGAGI. The length of the CDR3 is 14 residues.

V and J are TRBV15 and TRBJ2-5; TCRdb outputs TRBD1, but without DNA this stays unchecked. Germline V gene sequence: CDR1 LNHNV, CDR2 YYDKDF (reference sequence). This CDR3 has 16 amino acids. The CDR3 reads CATSRDGTGGTETQYF.

The chain joins TRBV20-1 to TRBJ2-5; TCRdb's D call of TRBD1 is untestable without DNA. The germline CDR1 and CDR2 sequences are DFQATT and SNEGSKA (reference sequence). CDR3 length equals 15 residues. The chain's CDR3 is CSARDRRTNQETQYF.

The V call is TRBV6-5, the J call TRBJ2-3; TCRdb's D call of TRBD2 is untestable without DNA. The germline V gene encodes CDR1 MNHEY and CDR2 SVGAGI. The CDR3 runs to 18 residues. The CDR3 sequence is CASSTRVPGGSSTDTQYF.

The V and J genes are TRBV29-1 and TRBJ2-3; TCRdb selects TRBD2, and the lack of DNA leaves this call unchecked. Germline assignment: CDR1 SQVTM and CDR2 ANQGSEA. This CDR3 comprises 16 residues. CDR3 in amino acids: CSVAGTSGTSTDTQYF.

This sequence joins TRBV28 and TRBJ1-6; the TCRdb D gene call, TRBD1, has no DNA to confirm it. The CDR3 length is 12 residues. CDR1 is MDHEN and CDR2 is SYDVKM in the germline V gene. CDR3: CASRTDHSPLHF.

The chain joins TRBV28 to TRBJ2-7; TCRdb reports TRBD1, a call that lacks DNA to check it against. The germline V gene encodes CDR1 MDHEN and CDR2 SYDVKM. The CDR3 spans 13 residues. The CDR3 reads CASSLRDSYEQYF.

J is TRBJ2-5 and V is TRBV6-5; the D gene TCRdb calls, TRBD2, cannot be checked with no DNA. CDR3 size: 13 residues. Germline CDR1 is MNHEY and CDR2 is SVGAGI. The CDR3 spells CASSWTSEGTQYF.

The CDR3: CASSIWGQDTQYF. V gene TRBV19 combines with J gene TRBJ2-3; the D gene TCRdb calls, TRBD1, cannot be checked with no DNA. CDR3 length: 13 residues. CDR1 and CDR2 from the germline V gene are LNHDA and SQIVND (reference sequence).

V gene TRBV7-9 combines with J gene TRBJ2-1. This CDR3 is 13 amino acids long. The V gene's germline CDR1 is SEHNR and CDR2 FQNEAQ (reference sequence). CDR3 residues: CASSSGLGNEQFF.

The gene calls are TRBV4-3 and TRBJ2-1; the TCRdb call, TRBD1, lacks DNA for checking. The CDR3 loop spans 14 amino acids. The germline CDR1 and CDR2 sequences are LGHNA and YSLEER. The CDR3 spells CASSHAVGDNEQFF.

This chain connects TRBV15 to TRBJ1-1; TCRdb calls TRBD1, which cannot be checked without DNA. Per germline, CDR1 LNHNV and CDR2 YYDKDF (reference sequence). The CDR3 is 15 amino acids. CDR3 sequence: CATSKQRTGGLAAFF.